The 30 T cell receptor beta chains below were found in one sample sequenced in a study of blood T cells in healthy people across ages. PCR was performed a second time for about 7 to 11 cycles using a sample-barcoded 5' primer and a J-beta primer mix. MiXCR, run by TCRdb on the 5' RACE reads, gives a single entry per CDR3 protein. Of 1.5 million to 2 million distinct CDR3 sequences listed, 28% are singletons. Sequenced sample: blood. All receptors come from a woman between 25 and 40 years old in good health.

Only a few counts were recorded for this clonotype. The rearrangement uses TRBV7-3 and TRBJ1-1; D unresolved. The CDR3 is 13 amino acids. V lost 6 bases to trimming and J lost 1 base, with 9 bases between them. Germline V gives CDR1 SGHTA, CDR2 FQGTGA. Here the CDR3 reads CASRKHSNTEAFF. The DNA of the CDR3 is TGTGCCAGCAGGAAACACTCGAACACTGAAGCTTTCTTT.

Comments on this clonotype: This may stem from a read error, because a much larger clone lies one nucleotide away. The chain combines TRBV4-2 with TRBJ2-7; either TRBD1 or TRBD2 may supply D (5 bases each). Germline CDR1 is LGHNA and CDR2 is YNFKEQ. Trimming took 8 bases from V and 7 from J, leaving 21 bases between them. CDR3 length: 14 residues. The CDR3 here is CASGEGAGENEQYF. The CDR3 nucleotides are TGTGCCAGCGGAGAAGGGGCGGGTGAGAATGAGCAGTACTTC.

This clonotype came up many times. The V gene is TRBV7-9, the J gene TRBJ2-7; 7 bases fit TRBD1. The CDR3 length is 14 residues. Germline lookup yields CDR1 SEHNR and CDR2 FQNEAQ (reference sequence). Trimming at V came to 5 bases and at J to 6 bases, leaving 10 bases not matched to a gene. The CDR3 nucleotides read TGTGCCAGCAGCCCCCGGACAGGTAGGGGCGAGCAGTACTTC. It yields the protein CASSPRTGRGEQYF.

The V call is TRBV5-4, the J call TRBJ2-5; the match to TRBD2 covers 15 bases. The CDR3 consists of 17 residues. The germline V gene encodes CDR1 SGHNT and CDR2 YYREEE (reference sequence). V shed 4 bases and J 4 bases; nucleotides not matched to a gene: 8. The CDR3 DNA reads as TGTGCCAGCAGCCGCGGGACTAGCGGGGGGCCAGGAGAGACCCAGTACTTC. Translation gives CASSRGTSGGPGETQYF.

Concerning this clonotype itself: Being one base from a much bigger clone, this may be a read error. This chain joins TRBV28 and TRBJ1-2; D possibly corresponds to TRBD1 (5 bases). CDR3 length: 15 residues. Deletions cut 3 bases from V and 4 bases from J, with 15 bases between. CDR1 and CDR2 from the germline V gene are MDHEN and SYDVKM. The CDR3 region is CASSFRPPGSYGYTF. The CDR3 DNA sequence: TGTGCCAGCAGTTTTCGCCCACCAGGGTCCTATGGCTACACCTTC.

The genes are TRBV9 and TRBJ2-7; D remains ambiguous. CDR1 is SGDLS, CDR2 YYNGEE, per germline. The CDR3 runs 14 residues. Trimming removed 3 bases at V and 0 bases at J, with 10 bases between. The CDR3 spells CASSEDGDSYEQYF. CDR3 bases: TGTGCCAGCAGCGAAGATGGGGACTCCTACGAGCAGTACTTC.

Worth noting for this clonotype: This may come from a read error, since a much larger clone is one base off. Here the CDR3 DNA reads TGCAGTGCTAGAGGCCCGGACACCCCGGTATACAATGAGCAGTACTTC. This encodes CSARGPDTPVYNEQYF. V gene TRBV20-1 combines with J gene TRBJ2-5; D might be TRBD1 (5 bases). Trimming pared 1 base from V and 11 bases from J, leaving 26 bases between. The CDR3 is 16 amino acids. Germline V gene lookup returns CDR1 DFQATT and CDR2 SNEGSKA (reference sequence).

This clonotype was picked up a small number of times. V and J are TRBV12-3 or TRBV12-4 and TRBJ2-7; 12 bases line up with TRBD1. This CDR3 comprises 16 residues. V shed 3 bases and J 3 bases; nucleotides not matched to a gene: 6. CDR3 residues: CASSFPGQGAHYEQYF. In DNA, the CDR3 is TGTGCCAGCAGTTTCCCGGGACAGGGGGCGCACTACGAGCAGTACTTC.

This clonotype was counted only a few times. This rearrangement joins TRBV5-1 to TRBJ1-2; tentative D call: TRBD1 (5 bases). This CDR3 is 14 amino acids long. Trimming removed 1 base from V and 4 bases from J, with 11 bases in between. Germline-derived CDR1 and CDR2 are SGHRS and YFSETQ. The CDR3 reads CASSLPREGYGYTF. The CDR3 nucleotides are TGCGCCAGCAGCTTGCCCAGGGAGGGCTATGGCTACACCTTC.

This clonotype was seen more than once but under ten times. This sequence joins TRBV24-1 and TRBJ2-3; 8 positions agree with TRBD1. The V gene end was trimmed by 12 bases and the J gene end by 5 bases; junction bases not matched to a gene: 12. The CDR3 length is 14 residues. Germline CDR1 is KGHDR and CDR2 is SFDVKD. The CDR3 sequence is CAAVTDRERDTQYF. DNA for the CDR3: TGTGCCGCCGTGACGGACAGGGAGAGAGATACGCAGTATTTT.

This clonotype showed up just a few times. For the CDR3, the DNA is TGTGCCAGCAGCGTCAGACTAGCGGGCTCCTACGAGCAGTACTTC. This codes for CASSVRLAGSYEQYF. The rearrangement links TRBV2 to TRBJ2-7; TRBD2 agrees at 10 bases. The V and J ends lost 6 bases and 0 bases, in that order; junction bases with no gene match: 5. Germline values: CDR1 SNHLY, CDR2 FYNNEI. The CDR3 runs to 15 residues.

V gene TRBV20-1 combines with J gene TRBJ1-5; 7 nucleotides line up with TRBD1. This CDR3 region has 14 residues. The germline gives CDR1 DFQATT, CDR2 SNEGSKA (reference sequence). Trimming at V came to 2 bases and at J to 6 bases, leaving 7 bases not matched to a gene. The chain's CDR3 is CSARWQGVGQPQHF. The CDR3 DNA reads as TGCAGTGCTAGATGGCAGGGGGTCGGTCAGCCCCAGCATTTT.

This chain joins TRBV28 and TRBJ2-7; D gene ambiguous. The V gene lost 4 bases and the J gene lost 2 bases, with 9 bases spanning the gap. The CDR3 is 13 residues long. Germline CDR1 is MDHEN and CDR2 is SYDVKM. CDR3 sequence (DNA): TGTGCCAGCAGTTCTATGACACCCTACGAGCAGTACTTC. Protein product: CASSSMTPYEQYF.

This clonotype was recorded only once. V gene TRBV18 combines with J gene TRBJ2-5; 8 bases are shared with TRBD2. The V and J ends lost 5 bases and 3 bases, in that order; junction bases with no gene match: 8. Germline CDR1 and CDR2: KGHSH and LQKENI. The CDR3 consists of 15 residues. CDR3 nucleotide sequence: TGTGCCAGCTCAACCGCCCGGGGGGGCAAAGAGACCCAGTACTTC. Protein: CASSTARGGKETQYF. Full variable domain (missing parts from reference TRBV18 and TRBJ2-5): NAGVMQNPRHLVRRRGQEARLRCSPMKGHSHVYWYRQLPEEGLKFMVYLQKENIIDESGMPKERFSAEFPKEGPSILRIQQVVRGDSAAYFCASSTARGGKETQYFGPGTRLLVL.

The sample holds a few counts of this clonotype. The chain combines TRBV18 with TRBJ2-1; tentative D call: TRBD2 (6 bases). Germline V gene lookup returns CDR1 KGHSH and CDR2 LQKENI. The length of the CDR3 is 13 residues. V shed 5 bases and J shed 10 bases, with 15 bases lying between them. Here the CDR3 reads CASSDDGGLEQFF. In nucleotides, the CDR3 is TGTGCCAGCTCAGATGACGGGGGTTTGGAGCAGTTCTTC.

The V and J genes are TRBV27 and TRBJ2-7; 10 nucleotides agree with TRBD1. The CDR3 is made up of 16 amino acids. The trim removed 5 bases at V and 3 bases at J, leaving 10 bases unmatched. Germline V gene sequence: CDR1 MNHEY, CDR2 SMNVEV (reference sequence). The CDR3 coding sequence is TGTGCCAGCAGTCTGACCCCCGGGACAGGGGACTACGAGCAGTACTTC. Translated: CASSLTPGTGDYEQYF.

This clonotype was seen only a few times. The V gene is TRBV7-8, the J gene TRBJ2-3, with D possibly matching TRBD1 (5 bases). V lost 4 bases to trimming and J lost 5 bases, with 16 bases between them. The CDR3 sequence is 15 residues long. Per germline, CDR1 SGHVS and CDR2 FQNEAQ. CDR3 sequence: CASSSSRRVIDTQYF. DNA for the CDR3: TGTGCCAGCAGCTCATCCCGCAGGGTGATAGATACGCAGTATTTT.

On this clonotype itself: A far bigger clonotype differs at one base, so this is likely a read error. CDR3 coding DNA: TGTGCCCGCAGGGGTTACGAGCAGTACTTC. Translated: CARRGYEQYF. This sequence joins TRBV28 and TRBJ2-7; tentative D call: TRBD1 (6 bases). CDR3 length equals 10 residues. CDR1 MDHEN and CDR2 SYDVKM come from the germline V gene.

This rearrangement joins TRBV9 to TRBJ1-1, with D perhaps TRBD1 (5 bases). The V gene's germline CDR1 is SGDLS and CDR2 YYNGEE. The CDR3 has 11 amino acids. Trimming pared 3 bases from V and 7 bases from J, leaving 7 bases between. The CDR3 is CASSGDGEAFF. The CDR3 DNA reads as TGTGCCAGCAGCGGGGACGGTGAAGCTTTCTTT.

The genes are TRBV29-1 and TRBJ2-1; weak D call: TRBD1 (5 bases). This CDR3 spans 13 amino acids. Trimming removed 4 bases from V and 1 base from J, with 8 bases in between. Germline V gives CDR1 SQVTM, CDR2 ANQGSEA. The CDR3 reads CSVVQGSYNEQFF. The CDR3 region has the DNA TGCAGCGTTGTTCAGGGATCCTACAATGAGCAGTTCTTC.

Comment on this clonotype: The germline gene is not matched at one end of the junction; a read error may be the cause. The gene calls are TRBV7-3 and TRBJ2-2, with D tentatively TRBD2 (6 bases). CDR1 and CDR2 (germline): SGHTA, FQGTGA. This CDR3 contains 15 residues. CDR3 sequence: CASSLDGGGTGERFF. The DNA of the CDR3 is TGTGCCAGCAGCCTCGACGGGGGTGGCACCGGGGAGCGGTTTTTT.

This clonotype has more than one count but fewer than ten. DNA of the CDR3: TGTGCCAGCAGCTCAGCAGGGACAACTAATGAAAAACTGTTTTTT. It codes for CASSSAGTTNEKLFF. The chain recombines TRBV11-2 with TRBJ1-4; tentative D call: TRBD1 (5 bases). CDR3 size: 15 residues. CDR1 is SGHAT, CDR2 FQNNGV, per germline. Trimming left V 4 bases short and J 0 bases short, with 9 bases between.

As to this clonotype: A read error is likely, as this CDR3 ends without the conserved phenylalanine or tryptophan. V usage is TRBV5-1 and J usage is TRBJ2-7; D is ambiguous. Per germline, CDR1 SGHRS and CDR2 YFSETQ. The CDR3 has 13 residues. Trimming took off 5 bases at V and 1 base at J, with 10 bases between the two ends. The CDR3: CASRRAGSYEQYC. CDR3 nucleotide sequence: TGCGCCAGCAGAAGGGCAGGTTCCTACGAGCAGTACTGC.

The chain recombines TRBV12-5 with TRBJ2-1; 10 bases line up with TRBD2. The CDR3 contains 12 residues. CDR1 is LGHNT, CDR2 FRNRAP, per germline. Trimming took 7 bases from V and 15 from J; bases not matched to a gene: 9. In DNA form, the CDR3 reads TGTGCTAGTGCACCGAGCGGGGGGGCCGCGTTCTTC. This translates into CASAPSGGAAFF.

This chain links TRBV12-3 or TRBV12-4 with TRBJ2-4; no clear D. The CDR3 is 14 amino acids. The V gene lost 6 bases and the J gene lost 8 bases, with 17 bases spanning the gap. Written as DNA, the CDR3 is TGTGCCAGCAGCTCGCGCGTCGAGTCGGACATTCAGTACTTC. It translates to CASSSRVESDIQYF.

This clonotype was seen a single time. The V gene is TRBV29-1, the J gene TRBJ1-1, with D possibly being TRBD1 (5 bases). Germline V gene data show CDR1 as SQVTM and CDR2 as ANQGSEA. The CDR3 extends over 11 amino acids. Trimming pared 7 bases from V and 7 bases from J, leaving 13 bases between. CDR3 protein: CSGKSGSEAFF. The CDR3 DNA reads as TGCAGCGGAAAATCAGGGAGTGAAGCTTTCTTT.

This clonotype was seen many times. This chain links TRBV5-1 with TRBJ1-5, with D possibly being TRBD1 (5 bases). This CDR3 region has 14 residues. CDR1 and CDR2 from the germline V gene are SGHRS and YFSETQ. The V gene lost 0 bases and the J gene lost 6 bases, with 10 bases spanning the gap. In DNA, the CDR3 is TGCGCCAGCAGCTTGGGAGGGGCAGGTCAGCCCCAGCATTTT. Residues: CASSLGGAGQPQHF.

This clonotype was seen only a few times. The rearrangement links TRBV29-1 to TRBJ1-2, with D uncertain. Trimming took 3 bases from V and 6 from J, leaving 11 bases between them. Germline V lookup: CDR1 SQVTM, CDR2 ANQGSEA. This CDR3 has 12 amino acids. The CDR3 is CSVDEGDHGYTF. The CDR3 DNA sequence: TGCAGCGTTGACGAGGGAGATCATGGCTACACCTTC.

This clonotype was detected many times. This rearrangement joins TRBV29-1 to TRBJ2-3, with D tentatively TRBD1 (6 bases). Germline CDR1 and CDR2: SQVTM and ANQGSEA. V gave up 3 bases and J gave up 4 bases, with 14 bases separating them. This CDR3 is 14 amino acids long. The CDR3 here is CSVDIEPGADTQYF. The CDR3, as DNA: TGCAGCGTTGATATCGAGCCAGGGGCAGATACGCAGTATTTT.

This clonotype has only a few counts. The chain recombines TRBV29-1 with TRBJ2-1, with 8 bases matching TRBD1. Unmatched junction bases numbered 3, after V lost 4 bases and J lost 7 bases. CDR3 length: 12 amino acids. The germline V gene has CDR1 SQVTM and CDR2 ANQGSEA. This CDR3 reads CSVVRGLNEQFF. CDR3 nucleotide sequence: TGCAGCGTTGTCAGGGGGCTGAATGAGCAGTTCTTC.